The entry below gives a single T cell receptor (beta chain) sequence along with its context. Which antigen it targets is not known. Qualities for individual bases were not recorded, and no much larger clone is one base off. CDR1 and CDR2 were assigned from the germline V gene as MDHEN and SYDVKM. The CDR3 holds 18 amino acids from the cysteine to the phenylalanine. Only the CDR3 region is kept as DNA, spanning 54 bases read in frame from base 1. Trimming at the junction amounts to 2 bases on V and 0 bases on J, and the germline ends lie 14 bases apart. The data were taken from a study of blood T cell repertoires in COVID-19 (dated by TCRdb to 2018 to 2021). With respect to the entire study: Samples from collaborators originated in the United States, Italy and Spain and spanned both the acute and convalescent phases of COVID-19. The material from the prospective study consisted of cDNA or gDNA derived from T cells, B-cell-depleted T cells, or PBMCs. The dataset comprised deeply sampled blood TCRbeta repertoires from subjects exposed to, actively infected with, or recovered from COVID-19. A freely available public database, intended as a resource for researchers studying the immune response to SARS-CoV-2, is where the repertoires were released. The samples were drawn from the first 160 participants of the ongoing ImmuneRACE study and from some 1,300 subjects provided by 6 global collaborators. The sample metadata nearly always contained a de-identified subject ID, COVID-19 status, age in years and sex. Where available, HLA class I and class II types were obtained from metadata supplied by the sample provider rather than from assay-based typing. Broad study findings and their caveats: The amount of clinical and demographic metadata varied by source and participant and was provided uncurated.

TCRbeta CDR3 regions were amplified from genomic DNA by means of the immunoSEQ Assay, a bias-controlled multiplex PCR. The study's own analysis went as follows. The number of nucleated cells in each sample was estimated from the amplification of reference gene primers within the assay. Sequence reads were collapsed and filtered to measure the absolute abundance of every unique TCRbeta CDR3 rearrangement. Productive Simpson clonality was computed per sample as the square root of Simpson's diversity index over productive rearrangements. The immuneACCESS repertoire file appears here via TCRdb, limited to in-frame rearrangements. These files lack a portion of the clones; in checked studies, under half of the deficit traces to unresolved V genes, and the cause of the others is not known. The V and J calls and clone size come from that table; D and trimming were worked out from the DNA. Across this sample there are about 200,000 clones, with roughly nine tenths seen only once. The ten biggest clones cover around 9.6% of the sample.

In Seattle, one collaborating source enrolled patients while the infection was active and tracked those patients longitudinally over the course of disease. Whole blood was collected in K2EDTA tubes by collaborating institutions according to the institutions' own protocols. Collaborator samples were shipped for TCRbeta analysis as frozen whole blood, isolated PBMCs, or DNA extracted from either sample type. Recombination linked TRBV28 to TRBJ1-6; the D gene is possibly TRBD1, with 6 bases matching. This TCR was sampled from a woman aged 45 to 65 with COVID-19, enrolled during active disease. What was sequenced was peripheral blood. The CDR3 amino acid sequence is: CASSLPGGGSSYNSPLHF. In nucleotide form, the sequence is TGTGCCAGCAGTTTACCGGGGGGGGGCAGCTCCTATAATTCACCCCTCCACTTT. Beyond the CDR3, the reference TRBV28 and TRBJ1-6 genes provide the residues; the full variable domain reads: DVKVTQSSRYLVKRTGEKVFLECVQDMDHENMFWYRQDPGLGLRLIYFSYDVKMKEKGDIPEGYSVSREKKERFSLILESASTNQTSMYLCASSLPGGGSSYNSPLHFGNGTRLTVT.